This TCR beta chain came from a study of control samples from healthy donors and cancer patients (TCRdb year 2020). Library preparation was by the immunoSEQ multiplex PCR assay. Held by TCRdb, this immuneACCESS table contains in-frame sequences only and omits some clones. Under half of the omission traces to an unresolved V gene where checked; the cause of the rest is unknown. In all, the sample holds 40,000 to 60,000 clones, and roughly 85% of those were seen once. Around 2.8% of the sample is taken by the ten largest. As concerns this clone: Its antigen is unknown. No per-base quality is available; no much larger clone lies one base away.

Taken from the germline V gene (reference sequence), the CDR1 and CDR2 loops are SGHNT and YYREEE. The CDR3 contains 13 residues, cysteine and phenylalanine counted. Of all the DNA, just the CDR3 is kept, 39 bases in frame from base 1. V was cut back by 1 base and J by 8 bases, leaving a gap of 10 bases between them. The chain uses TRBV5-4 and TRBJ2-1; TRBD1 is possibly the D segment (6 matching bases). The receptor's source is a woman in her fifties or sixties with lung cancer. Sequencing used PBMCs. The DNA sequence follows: TGTGCCAGCAGCTTGAACAGGGCCGATGAGCAGTTCTTC. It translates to CASSLNRADEQFF.